A selection of T cell receptor beta chains follows, all from one sample in a study of shared clonotypes between healthy human individuals. Produced via immunoSEQ multiplex PCR; TCRdb's table is partial and in-frame only. The data contain some 500,000 clones, approximately 95% of them singletons. The sample was naive CD4+ T cells sorted from blood. The receptor set was obtained from a woman in her thirties in good health. Each CDR3 is given with its conserved first and last residue. D genes are given only for firm matches. Only part of the rows carry a size: once, few, many, or a class if the clone is expanded.

>TRBD2|TRBV5-4|.
CASSPAGASYNEQFF
>.|TRBV28|.
CASSSPGGRPGEQYF
>.|TRBV10-3|.
CASRGEAGFQPQHF
>.|TRBV19|.
CASSGRDQETQYF
>.|TRBV7-3|.
CASSLLRGSDNYGYTF
>TRBD2|TRBV29-1|once
CSVILAGGSYNEQFF
>.|TRBV12-2|.
CASRLDPGEVTEAFF
>.|TRBV11-2|.
CASSLVGGYEQYF
>.|TRBV15|.
CATSRDYRLPANYGYTF
>TRBD2|TRBV18|.
CASSPGTSGNTGELFF
>TRBD2|TRBV19|.
CASSLGLGDTQYF
>TRBD1|TRBV28|.
CASTVGTAGNTIYF
>TRBD1|TRBV5-1|.
CASSEGASSPNTEAFF
>TRBD2|TRBV5-1|.
CASSLSGTTYEQYF
>.|TRBV7-3|.
CASSLHGQGSYNEQFF
>.|TRBV28|.
CASRLAVASYNEQFF